This entry features one T cell receptor (beta chain) sequence. Its antigen is currently unknown. Germline-derived CDR1 and CDR2 are SGHRS and YFSETQ. V lost 7 bases and J lost 4, with 11 bases in between. The CDR3 totals 13 residues. Vbeta (60) and Jbeta (13) primers were used in the PCR. The method was immunoSEQ multiplex PCR; TCRdb's version includes in-frame clones alone and lacks a portion of them. Among approximately 150,000 clones listed, 68% were seen once. This record belongs to a study of cytomegalovirus exposure and HLA in healthy donors. Whole-study results and caveats: Several V segments, TRBV6-2 and TRBV6-3 among them, could not be told apart and were dropped. Common viral pathogens seemed to be connected with several of the most significant clusters, according to a later analysis.

This TCR derives from a man younger than 40 in good health and CMV-seropositive. V and J are TRBV5-1 and TRBJ1-4; possibly TRBD1 for D (5 bases). The sample consisted of PBMCs. The CDR3 DNA follows: TGCGCCAGCCAGGGATCCGATAATGAAAAACTGTTTTTT. Its protein product is CASQGSDNEKLFF.